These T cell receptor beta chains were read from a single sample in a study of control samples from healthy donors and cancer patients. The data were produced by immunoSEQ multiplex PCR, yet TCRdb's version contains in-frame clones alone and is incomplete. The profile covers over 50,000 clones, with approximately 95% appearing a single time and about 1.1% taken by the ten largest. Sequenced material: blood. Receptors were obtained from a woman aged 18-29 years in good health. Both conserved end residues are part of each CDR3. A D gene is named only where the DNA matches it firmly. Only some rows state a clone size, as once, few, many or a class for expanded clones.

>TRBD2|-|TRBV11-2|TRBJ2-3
TGTGCCAGCAGCTCCGCCGATACTATAGCGGGGGACACAGATACGCAGTATTTT
CASSSADTIAGDTDTQYF
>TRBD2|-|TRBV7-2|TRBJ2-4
TGTGCCAGCAGCTTAGGAGGGGCTAGCGGGGGGCTGAACTTC
CASSLGGASGGLNF
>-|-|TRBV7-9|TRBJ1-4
TGTGCCAGCAGACCCTCAGCCATAACTAATGAAAAACTGTTTTTT
CASRPSAITNEKLFF
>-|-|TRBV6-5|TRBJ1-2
TGTGCCAGCAGTCAACCGACCGGGCCCTATGGCTACACCTTC
CASSQPTGPYGYTF
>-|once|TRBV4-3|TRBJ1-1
TGCGCCAGCAGCCAAGATATCACAGGGTTTCTAGCTTTCTTT
CASSQDITGFLAFF
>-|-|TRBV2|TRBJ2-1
TGTGCCAGCAGTGAACAGCGGCTAACCTACAATGAGCAGTTCTTC
CASSEQRLTYNEQFF
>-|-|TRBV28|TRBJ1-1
TGTGCCAGCAGTTTACGCAGGGGAATTGGGACTGAAGCTTTCTTT
CASSLRRGIGTEAFF
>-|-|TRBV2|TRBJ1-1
TGTGCCAGCAGTGTCCTGGTGAACACTGAAGCTTTCTTT
CASSVLVNTEAFF
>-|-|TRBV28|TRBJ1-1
TGTGCCAGCAGTTCCGTTGGGGACGTTTTGAACACTGAAGCTTTCTTT
CASSSVGDVLNTEAFF
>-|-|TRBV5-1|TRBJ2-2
TGCGCCAGCAGCTCGACCCCTTCACCCACCGGGGAGCTGTTTTTT
CASSSTPSPTGELFF
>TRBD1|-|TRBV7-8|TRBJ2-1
TGTGCCAGCAGACCCACTCCTACAGGGGGCGGCTTCAATGAGCAGTTCTTC
CASRPTPTGGGFNEQFF
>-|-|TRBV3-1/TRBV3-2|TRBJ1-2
TGTGCCAGCAGGTCCAACCCCAACGATGGCTACACCTTC
CASRSNPNDGYTF
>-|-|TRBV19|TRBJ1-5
TGTGCCAGTAGTATGGGGCCAATAAATCAGCCCCAGCATTTT
CASSMGPINQPQHF
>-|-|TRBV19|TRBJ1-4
TGTGCCAGTAGGAGAAAGGGACGGGAAAAACTGTTTTTT
CASRRKGREKLFF
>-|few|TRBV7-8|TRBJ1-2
TGTGCCAGCAGTACGGACGGCTCCTATGGCTACACCTTC
CASSTDGSYGYTF
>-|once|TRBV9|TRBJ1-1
TGTGCCAGCAGCGTAGATATGACGGATGAAGCTTTCTTT
CASSVDMTDEAFF
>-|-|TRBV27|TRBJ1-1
TGTGCCAGCAGTCCCTTAATAACGGGACTGATGAACACTGAAGCTTTCTTT
CASSPLITGLMNTEAFF
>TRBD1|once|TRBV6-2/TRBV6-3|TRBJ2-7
TGTGCCAGCAGTCTTGGACAGGGGGCGTCCTACGAGCAGTACTTC
CASSLGQGASYEQYF
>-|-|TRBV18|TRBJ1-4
TGTGCCAGCTCACCACCGGATGGGGGCCGCACCGGGAAACTGTTTTTT
CASSPPDGGRTGKLFF
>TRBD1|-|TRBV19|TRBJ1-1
TGTGCCAGTAGTATTGAGATAGGGGGCCTCAACACTGAAGCTTTCTTT
CASSIEIGGLNTEAFF
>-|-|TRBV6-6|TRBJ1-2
TGTGCCAGCAGTCCCCTCAGGGGTGAAAGCTATGGCTACACCTTC
CASSPLRGESYGYTF
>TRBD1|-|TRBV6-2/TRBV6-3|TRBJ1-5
TGTGCCAGCAGTTACCAGGGGGGTCAGCCCCAGCATTTT
CASSYQGGQPQHF
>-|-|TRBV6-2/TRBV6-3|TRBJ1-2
TGTGCCAGCAGCTATACGGACCTTTATGGCTACACCTTC
CASSYTDLYGYTF
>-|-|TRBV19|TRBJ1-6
TGTGCCAGTAGTCCCAAGGGCGCGCTCGGGAATAATTCACCCCTCCACTTT
CASSPKGALGNNSPLHF
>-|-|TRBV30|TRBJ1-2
TGTGCCTGGAGTGCCGACAGATTTGGCTACACCTTC
CAWSADRFGYTF
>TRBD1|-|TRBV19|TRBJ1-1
TGTGCCAGTAGTCCCCCAGGGGGGGAAGCTTTCTTT
CASSPPGGEAFF
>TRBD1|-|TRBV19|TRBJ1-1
TGTGCCAGTAGTCCCCGGACAGGGCGGAACACTGAAGCTTTCTTT
CASSPRTGRNTEAFF